This T cell receptor beta chain was recovered during a study of Graves' ophthalmopathy and Graves' hyperthyroidism. As the template, RNA transcripts were used to amplify TCR beta CDR3 regions. In the first round, RT-PCR was carried out with HTBI primers, and a multiplex PCR formed the second round. MiXCR was run by TCRdb on the multiplex PCR reads, yielding one entry per CDR3 protein. Of about 700,000 distinct CDR3 sequences listed, roughly 41% are singletons. Study results and limitations: With less than 90% sensitivity and approximately 79% specificity, a 13-signature model separated ophthalmopathy from stable hyperthyroidism.

Germline lookup yields CDR1 LNHNV and CDR2 YYDKDF (reference sequence). The V gene end was trimmed by 3 bases and the J gene end by 2 bases; junction bases not matched to a gene: 3. The CDR3 has 14 residues. Regarding this clonotype: The antigen is unknown.

The material sequenced was peripheral blood. This rearrangement joins TRBV15 to TRBJ2-7; 8 bases align to TRBD1. This receptor was obtained from an adult man with Graves' ophthalmopathy. CDR3 region: CATSSQDRAYEQYF. The CDR3 bases are TGTGCCACCAGCAGCCAGGACAGGGCCTACGAGCAGTACTTC.